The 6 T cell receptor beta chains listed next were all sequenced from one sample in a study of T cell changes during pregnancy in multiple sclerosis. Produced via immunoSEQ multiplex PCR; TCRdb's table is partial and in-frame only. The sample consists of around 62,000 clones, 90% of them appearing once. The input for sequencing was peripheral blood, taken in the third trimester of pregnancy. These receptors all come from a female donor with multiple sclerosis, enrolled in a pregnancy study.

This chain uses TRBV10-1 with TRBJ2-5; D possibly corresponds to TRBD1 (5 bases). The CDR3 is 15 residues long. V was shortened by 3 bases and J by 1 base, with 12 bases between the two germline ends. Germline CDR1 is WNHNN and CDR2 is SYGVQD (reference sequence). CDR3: CASSDDSLGQETQYF. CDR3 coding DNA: TGCGCCAGCAGTGACGACAGCCTGGGCCAAGAGACCCAGTACTTC.

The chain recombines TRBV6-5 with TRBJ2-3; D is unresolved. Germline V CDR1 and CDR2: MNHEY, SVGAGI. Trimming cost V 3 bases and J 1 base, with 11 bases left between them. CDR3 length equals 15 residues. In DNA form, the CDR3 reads TGTGCCAGCAGTTATACTCGGGTAGGCACAGATACGCAGTATTTT. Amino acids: CASSYTRVGTDTQYF.

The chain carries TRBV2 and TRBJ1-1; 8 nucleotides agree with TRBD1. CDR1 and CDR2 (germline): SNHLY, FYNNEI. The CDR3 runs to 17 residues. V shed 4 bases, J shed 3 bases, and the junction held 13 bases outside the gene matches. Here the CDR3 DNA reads TGTGCCAGCAGTGGCCAGGGGGCGAAGGACGGGGACACTGAAGCTTTCTTT. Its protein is CASSGQGAKDGDTEAFF. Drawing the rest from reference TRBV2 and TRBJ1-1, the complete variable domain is EPEVTQTPSHQVTQMGQEVILRCVPISNHLYFYWYRQILGQKVEFLVSFYNNEISEKSEIFDDQFSVERPDGSNFTLKIRSTKLEDSAMYFCASSGQGAKDGDTEAFFGQGTRLTVV.

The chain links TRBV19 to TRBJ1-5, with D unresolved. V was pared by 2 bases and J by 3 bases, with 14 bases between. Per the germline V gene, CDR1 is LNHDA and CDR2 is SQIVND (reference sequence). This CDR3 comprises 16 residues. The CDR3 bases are TGTGCCAGTAGTATAAGTACGGTTCCCTCCAATCAGCCCCAGCATTTT. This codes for CASSISTVPSNQPQHF.

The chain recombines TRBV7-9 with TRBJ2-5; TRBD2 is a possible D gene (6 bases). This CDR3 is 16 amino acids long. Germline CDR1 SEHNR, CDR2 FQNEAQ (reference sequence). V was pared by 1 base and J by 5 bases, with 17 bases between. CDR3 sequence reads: CASSLEYQLGGETQYF. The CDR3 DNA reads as TGTGCCAGCAGCTTAGAATATCAACTAGGAGGGGAGACCCAGTACTTC.

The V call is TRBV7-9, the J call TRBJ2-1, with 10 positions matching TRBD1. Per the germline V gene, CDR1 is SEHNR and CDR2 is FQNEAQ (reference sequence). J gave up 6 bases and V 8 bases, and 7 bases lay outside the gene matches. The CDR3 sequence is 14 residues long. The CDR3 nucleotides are TGTGCCAGCGACCGGGACAGGGGAGGCAATGAGCAGTTCTTC. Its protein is CASDRDRGGNEQFF. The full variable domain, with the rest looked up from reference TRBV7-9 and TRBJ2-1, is DTGVSQNPRHKITKRGQNVTFRCDPISEHNRLYWYRQTLGQGPEFLTYFQNEAQLEKSRLLSDRFSAERPKGSFSTLEIQRTEQGDSAMYLCASDRDRGGNEQFFGPGTRLTVL.